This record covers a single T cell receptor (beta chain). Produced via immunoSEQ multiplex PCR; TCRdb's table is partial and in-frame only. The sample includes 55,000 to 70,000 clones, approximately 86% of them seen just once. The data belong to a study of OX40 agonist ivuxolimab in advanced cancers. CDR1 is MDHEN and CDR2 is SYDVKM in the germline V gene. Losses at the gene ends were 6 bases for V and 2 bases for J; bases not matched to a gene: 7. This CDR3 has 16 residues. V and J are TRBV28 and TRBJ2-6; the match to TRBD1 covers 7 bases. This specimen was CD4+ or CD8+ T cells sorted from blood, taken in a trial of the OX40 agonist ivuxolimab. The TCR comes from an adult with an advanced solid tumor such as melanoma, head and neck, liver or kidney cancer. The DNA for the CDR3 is TGTGCCAGCAGGGGACAGATCCGCGCTGGGGCCAACGTCCTGACTTTC. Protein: CASRGQIRAGANVLTF. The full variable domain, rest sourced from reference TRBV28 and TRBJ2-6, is DVKVTQSSRYLVKRTGEKVFLECVQDMDHENMFWYRQDPGLGLRLIYFSYDVKMKEKGDIPEGYSVSREKKERFSLILESASTNQTSMYLCASRGQIRAGANVLTFGAGSRLTVL.